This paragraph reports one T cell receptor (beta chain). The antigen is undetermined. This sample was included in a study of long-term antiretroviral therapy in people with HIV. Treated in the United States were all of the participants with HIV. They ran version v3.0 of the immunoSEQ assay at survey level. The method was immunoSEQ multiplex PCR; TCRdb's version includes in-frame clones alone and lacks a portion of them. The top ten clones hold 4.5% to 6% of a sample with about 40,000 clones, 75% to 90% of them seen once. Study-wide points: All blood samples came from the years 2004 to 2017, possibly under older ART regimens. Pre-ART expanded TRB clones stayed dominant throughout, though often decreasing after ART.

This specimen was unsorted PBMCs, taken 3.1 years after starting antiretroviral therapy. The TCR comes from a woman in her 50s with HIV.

For the CDR3, the DNA is TGTGCCAGTACTAAGCGTTTCGGGAATGAGCAGTTCTTC. It specifies CASTKRFGNEQFF. The chain links TRBV19 to TRBJ2-1; D unresolved. The CDR3 extends over 13 amino acids. Trimming pared 7 bases from V and 7 bases from J, leaving 14 bases between. Germline-derived CDR1 and CDR2 are LNHDA and SQIVND (reference sequence). The whole variable domain, filled in from reference TRBV19 and TRBJ2-1, reads DGGITQSPKYLFRKEGQNVTLSCEQNLNHDAMYWYRQDPGQGLRLIYYSQIVNDFQKGDIAEGYSVSREKKESFPLTVTSAQKNPTAFYLCASTKRFGNEQFFGPGTRLTVL.